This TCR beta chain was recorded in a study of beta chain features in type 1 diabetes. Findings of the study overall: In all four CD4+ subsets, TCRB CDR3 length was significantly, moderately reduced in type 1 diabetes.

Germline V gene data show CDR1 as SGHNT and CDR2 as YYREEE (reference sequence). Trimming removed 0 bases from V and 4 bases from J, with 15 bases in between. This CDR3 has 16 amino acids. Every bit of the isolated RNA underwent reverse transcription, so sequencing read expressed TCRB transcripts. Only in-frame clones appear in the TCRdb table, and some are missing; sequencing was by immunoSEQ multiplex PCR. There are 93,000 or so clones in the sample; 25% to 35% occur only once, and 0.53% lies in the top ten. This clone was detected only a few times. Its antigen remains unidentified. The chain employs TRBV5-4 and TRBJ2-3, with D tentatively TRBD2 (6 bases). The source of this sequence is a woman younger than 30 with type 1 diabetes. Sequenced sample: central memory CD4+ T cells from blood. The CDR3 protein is CASSLGGTTGADTQYF. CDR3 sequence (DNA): TGTGCCAGCAGCTTGGGGGGGACGACGGGGGCAGATACGCAGTATTTT.